This is a list of T cell receptor beta chains from one sample in a study of T cells in Graves' hyperthyroidism and ophthalmopathy. TCRdb re-called the multiplex PCR reads with MiXCR, one entry per CDR3 protein. The top ten hold 49% of the sample, which has about 460,000 distinct CDR3 sequences, approximately 23% seen once. The material sequenced was blood. All receptors derive from a woman aged 70 to 79 with Graves' ophthalmopathy. The CDR3 runs from the conserved cysteine through the conserved F or W. The D gene is left open where the match is weak. Size values are once, few and many counts, or a class for expanded clones, and some rows have none.

J gene	V gene	CDR3 length	clone size	D gene	CDR3 protein	CDR3 DNA
TRBJ1-1	TRBV30	13	-	-	CAWSLTGFGEAFF	TGTGCCTGGAGCCTGACAGGTTTTGGTGAAGCTTTCTTT
TRBJ2-5	TRBV5-1	13	few	-	CASSLEGDGGCYF	TGCGCCAGCAGCTTGGAAGGAGACGGAGGCTGCTACTTC
TRBJ2-5	TRBV11-2	16	many	TRBD2	CASSSGTSGGEETQYF	TGTGCCAGCAGTTCAGGGACTAGCGGAGGGGAAGAGACCCAGTACTTC
TRBJ1-3	TRBV11-2	16	few	-	CASSLGAHFSGNTIYF	TGTGCCAGCAGCTTAGGGGCCCATTTCTCTGGAAACACCATATATTTT
TRBJ1-2	TRBV6-1	15	-	-	CASSEAKGGIGHYTF	TGTGCCAGCAGTGAAGCGAAGGGGGGCATCGGCCACTACACCTTC
TRBJ2-3	TRBV28	16	-	-	CASSLGSLVSTDTQYF	TGTGCCAGCAGTTTAGGGAGTTTGGTTAGCACAGATACGCAGTATTTT
TRBJ1-2	TRBV28	13	-	-	CASSRQRNYGYTF	TGTGCCAGCAGCAGACAGAGGAACTATGGCTACACCTTC
TRBJ2-1	TRBV6-2/TRBV6-3	18	many	-	CASSYSPDGSGDFNEQFF	TGTGCCAGCAGTTACTCCCCAGACGGATCGGGGGATTTCAATGAGCAGTTCTTC
TRBJ1-2	TRBV2	14	-	TRBD1	CASSYRGTGGGYTF	TGTGCCAGCAGTTACAGGGGGACAGGAGGTGGCTACACCTTC
TRBJ1-6	TRBV28	16	-	-	CASSYGGVRRDSPLHF	TGTGCCAGCAGTTATGGAGGGGTTAGGCGTGATTCACCCCTCCACTTT
TRBJ2-3	TRBV9	13	few	-	CASSVDLTDTQYF	TGTGCCAGCAGCGTTGACCTCACAGATACGCAGTATTTT